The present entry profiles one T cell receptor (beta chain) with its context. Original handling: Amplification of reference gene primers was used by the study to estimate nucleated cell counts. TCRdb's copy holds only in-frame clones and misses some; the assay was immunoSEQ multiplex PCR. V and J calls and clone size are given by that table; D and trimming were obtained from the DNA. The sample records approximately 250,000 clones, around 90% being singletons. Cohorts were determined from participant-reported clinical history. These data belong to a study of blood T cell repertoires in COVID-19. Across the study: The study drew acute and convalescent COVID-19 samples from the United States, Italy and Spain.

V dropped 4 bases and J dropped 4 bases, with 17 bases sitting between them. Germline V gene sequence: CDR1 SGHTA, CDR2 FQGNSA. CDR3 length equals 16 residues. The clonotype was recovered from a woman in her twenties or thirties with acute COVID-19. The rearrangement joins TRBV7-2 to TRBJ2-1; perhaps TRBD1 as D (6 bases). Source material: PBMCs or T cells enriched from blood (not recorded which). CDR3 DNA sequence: TGTGCCAGCAGCTCGCTGACAGGAGGAGGATACAATGAGCAGTTCTTC. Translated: CASSSLTGGGYNEQFF.